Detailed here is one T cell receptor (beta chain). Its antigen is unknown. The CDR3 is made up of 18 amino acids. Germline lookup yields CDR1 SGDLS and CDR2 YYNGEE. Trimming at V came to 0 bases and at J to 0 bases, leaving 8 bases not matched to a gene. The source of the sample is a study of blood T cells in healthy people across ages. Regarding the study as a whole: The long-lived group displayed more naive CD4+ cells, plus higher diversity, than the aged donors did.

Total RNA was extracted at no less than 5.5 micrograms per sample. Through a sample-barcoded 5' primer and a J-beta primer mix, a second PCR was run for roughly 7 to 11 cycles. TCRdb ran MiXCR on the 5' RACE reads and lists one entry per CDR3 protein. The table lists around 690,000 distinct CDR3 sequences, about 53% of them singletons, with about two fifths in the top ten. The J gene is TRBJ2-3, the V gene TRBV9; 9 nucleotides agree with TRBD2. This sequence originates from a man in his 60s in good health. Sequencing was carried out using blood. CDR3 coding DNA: TGTGCCAGCAGCGTAGTAAGCGGGGGGAGCCTAAGCACAGATACGCAGTATTTT. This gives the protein CASSVVSGGSLSTDTQYF.